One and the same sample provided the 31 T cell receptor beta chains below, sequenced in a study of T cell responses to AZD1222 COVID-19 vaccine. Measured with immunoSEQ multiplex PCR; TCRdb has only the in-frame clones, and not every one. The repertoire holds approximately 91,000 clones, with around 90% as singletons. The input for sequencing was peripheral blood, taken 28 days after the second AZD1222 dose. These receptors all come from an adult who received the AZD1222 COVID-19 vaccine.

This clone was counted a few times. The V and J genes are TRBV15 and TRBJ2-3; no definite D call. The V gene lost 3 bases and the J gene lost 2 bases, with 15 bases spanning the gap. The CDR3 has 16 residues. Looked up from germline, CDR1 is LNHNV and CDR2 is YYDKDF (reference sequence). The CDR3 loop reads CATSSGTGSITDTQYF. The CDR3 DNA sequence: TGTGCCACCAGCAGTGGTACCGGGTCCATCACAGATACGCAGTATTTT.

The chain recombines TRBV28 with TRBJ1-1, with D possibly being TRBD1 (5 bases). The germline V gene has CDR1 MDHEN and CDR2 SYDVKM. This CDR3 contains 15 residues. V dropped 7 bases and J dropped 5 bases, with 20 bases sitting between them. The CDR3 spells CASNSPRGGGTEAFF. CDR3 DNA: TGTGCCAGCAACTCCCCGCGGGGTGGGGGGACTGAAGCTTTCTTT.

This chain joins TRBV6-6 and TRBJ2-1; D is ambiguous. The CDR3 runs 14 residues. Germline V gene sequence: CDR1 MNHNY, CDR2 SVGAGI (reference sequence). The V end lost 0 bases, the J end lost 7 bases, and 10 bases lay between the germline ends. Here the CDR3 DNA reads TGTGCCAGCAGTTACTCGATTTTCGAAAATGAGCAGTTCTTC. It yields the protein CASSYSIFENEQFF.

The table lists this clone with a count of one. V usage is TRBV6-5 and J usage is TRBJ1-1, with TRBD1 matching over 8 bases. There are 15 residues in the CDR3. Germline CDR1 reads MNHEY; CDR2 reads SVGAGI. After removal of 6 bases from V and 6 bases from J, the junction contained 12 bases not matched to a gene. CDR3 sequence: CASSRSGTGSPEAFF. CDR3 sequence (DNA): TGTGCCAGCAGCCGATCCGGGACAGGCTCTCCTGAAGCTTTCTTT.

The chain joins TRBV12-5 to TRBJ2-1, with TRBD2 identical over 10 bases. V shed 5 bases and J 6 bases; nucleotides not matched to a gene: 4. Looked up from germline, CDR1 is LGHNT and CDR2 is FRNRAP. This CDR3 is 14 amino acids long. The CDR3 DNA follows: TGTGCTAGTGGTCAAAGCGGGAGGGCCAATGAGCAGTTCTTC. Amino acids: CASGQSGRANEQFF.

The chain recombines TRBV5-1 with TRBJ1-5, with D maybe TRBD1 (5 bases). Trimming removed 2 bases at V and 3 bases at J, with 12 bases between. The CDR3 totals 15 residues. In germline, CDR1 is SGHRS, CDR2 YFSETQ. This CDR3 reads CASSFVGAPNQPQHF. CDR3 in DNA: TGCGCCAGCAGCTTCGTCGGGGCACCCAATCAGCCCCAGCATTTT.

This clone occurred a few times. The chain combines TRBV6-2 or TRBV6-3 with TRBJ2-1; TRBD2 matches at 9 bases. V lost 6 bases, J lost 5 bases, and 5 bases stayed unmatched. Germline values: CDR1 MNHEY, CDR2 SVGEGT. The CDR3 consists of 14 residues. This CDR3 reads CASSTASGNNEQFF. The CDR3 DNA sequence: TGTGCCAGCAGCACGGCTAGCGGGAACAATGAGCAGTTCTTC.

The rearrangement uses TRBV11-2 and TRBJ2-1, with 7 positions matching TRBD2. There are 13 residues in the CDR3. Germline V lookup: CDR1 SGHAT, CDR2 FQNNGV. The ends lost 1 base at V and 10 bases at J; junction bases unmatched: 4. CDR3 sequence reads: CASSLAGAGEQFF. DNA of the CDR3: TGTGCCAGCAGCTTAGCGGGAGCGGGAGAGCAGTTCTTC.

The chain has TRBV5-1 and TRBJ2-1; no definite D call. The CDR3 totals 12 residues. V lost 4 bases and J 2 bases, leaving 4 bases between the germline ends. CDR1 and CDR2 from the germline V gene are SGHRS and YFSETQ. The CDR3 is CASSQPYNEQFF. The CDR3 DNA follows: TGCGCCAGCAGCCAGCCCTACAATGAGCAGTTCTTC.

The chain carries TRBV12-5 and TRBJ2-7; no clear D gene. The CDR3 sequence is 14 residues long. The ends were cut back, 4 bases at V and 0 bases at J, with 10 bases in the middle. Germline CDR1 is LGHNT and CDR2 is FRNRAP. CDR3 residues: CASGYPLSSYEQYF. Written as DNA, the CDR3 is TGTGCTAGTGGTTATCCACTCAGCTCCTACGAGCAGTACTTC.

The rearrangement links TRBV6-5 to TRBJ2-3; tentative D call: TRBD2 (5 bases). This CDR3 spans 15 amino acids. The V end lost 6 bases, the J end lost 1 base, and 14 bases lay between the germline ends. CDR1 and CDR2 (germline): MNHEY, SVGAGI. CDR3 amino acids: CASRVTAVGTDTQYF. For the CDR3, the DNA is TGTGCCAGCAGGGTCACAGCGGTTGGCACAGATACGCAGTATTTT.

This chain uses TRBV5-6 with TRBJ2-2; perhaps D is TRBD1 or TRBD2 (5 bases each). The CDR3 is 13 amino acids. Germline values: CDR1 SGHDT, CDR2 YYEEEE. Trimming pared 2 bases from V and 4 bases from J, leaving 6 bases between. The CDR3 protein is CASSFGGTGELFF. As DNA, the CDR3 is TGTGCCAGCAGCTTTGGGGGCACCGGGGAGCTGTTTTTT.

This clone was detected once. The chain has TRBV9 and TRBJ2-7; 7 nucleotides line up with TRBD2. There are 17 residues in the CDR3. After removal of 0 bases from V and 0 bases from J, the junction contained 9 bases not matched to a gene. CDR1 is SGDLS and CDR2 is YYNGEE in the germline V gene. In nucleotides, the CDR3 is TGTGCCAGCAGCGTAGGGGTAACTAGCGCCTACTCCTACGAGCAGTACTTC. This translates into CASSVGVTSAYSYEQYF.

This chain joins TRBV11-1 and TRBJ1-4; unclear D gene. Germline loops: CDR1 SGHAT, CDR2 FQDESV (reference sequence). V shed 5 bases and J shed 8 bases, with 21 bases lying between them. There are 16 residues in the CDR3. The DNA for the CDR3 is TGTGCCAGCAGCCTCGGTCGGGTCAGTCAATCGGAAAAACTGTTTTTT. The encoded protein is CASSLGRVSQSEKLFF.

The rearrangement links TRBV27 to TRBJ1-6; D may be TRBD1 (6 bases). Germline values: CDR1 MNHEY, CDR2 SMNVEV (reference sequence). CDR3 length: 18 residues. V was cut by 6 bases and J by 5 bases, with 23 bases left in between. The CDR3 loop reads CASSLRYRRDTDNSPLHF. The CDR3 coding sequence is TGTGCCAGCAGCCTTCGCTATCGCCGGGACACTGATAATTCACCCCTCCACTTT.

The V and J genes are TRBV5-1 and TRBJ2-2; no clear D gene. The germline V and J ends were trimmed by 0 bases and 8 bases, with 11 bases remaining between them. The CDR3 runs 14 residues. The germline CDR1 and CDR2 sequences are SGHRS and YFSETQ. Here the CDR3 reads CASSLEYYGGELFF. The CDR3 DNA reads TGCGCCAGCAGCTTGGAGTACTACGGAGGGGAGCTGTTTTTT.

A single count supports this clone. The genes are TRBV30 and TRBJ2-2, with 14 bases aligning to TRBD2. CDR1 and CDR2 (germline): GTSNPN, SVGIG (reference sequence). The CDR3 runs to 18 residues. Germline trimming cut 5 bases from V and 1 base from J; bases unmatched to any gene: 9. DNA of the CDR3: TGTGCCTGGGATCTCCGGACTAGCGGGAGGAGGAACACCGGGGAGCTGTTTTTT. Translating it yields CAWDLRTSGRRNTGELFF.

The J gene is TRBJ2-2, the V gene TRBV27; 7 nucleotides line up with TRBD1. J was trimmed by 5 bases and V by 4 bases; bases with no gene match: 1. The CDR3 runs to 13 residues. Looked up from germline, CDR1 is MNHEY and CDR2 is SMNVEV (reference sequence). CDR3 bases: TGTGCCAGCAGTTCGACAGGGACCGGGGAGCTGTTTTTT. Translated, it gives CASSSTGTGELFF.

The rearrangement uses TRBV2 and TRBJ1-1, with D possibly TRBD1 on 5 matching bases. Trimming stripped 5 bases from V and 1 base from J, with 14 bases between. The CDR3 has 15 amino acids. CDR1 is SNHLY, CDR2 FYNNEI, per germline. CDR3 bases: TGTGCCAGCAGTCCGGGGCAGGTCAAGAACACTGAAGCTTTCTTT. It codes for CASSPGQVKNTEAFF.

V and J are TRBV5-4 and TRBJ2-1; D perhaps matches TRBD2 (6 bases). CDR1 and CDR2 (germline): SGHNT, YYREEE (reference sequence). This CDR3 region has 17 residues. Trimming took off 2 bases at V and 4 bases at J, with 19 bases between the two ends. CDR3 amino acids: CASSFPLGLAKYNEQFF. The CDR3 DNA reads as TGTGCCAGCAGCTTCCCTCTGGGGCTAGCGAAATACAATGAGCAGTTCTTC.

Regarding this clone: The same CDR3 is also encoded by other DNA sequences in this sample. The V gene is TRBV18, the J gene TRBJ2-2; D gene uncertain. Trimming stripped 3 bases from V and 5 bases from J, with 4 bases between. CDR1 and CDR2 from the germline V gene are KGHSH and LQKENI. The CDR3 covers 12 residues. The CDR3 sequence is CASSPWTGELFF. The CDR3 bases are TGTGCCAGCTCACCCTGGACCGGGGAGCTGTTTTTT.

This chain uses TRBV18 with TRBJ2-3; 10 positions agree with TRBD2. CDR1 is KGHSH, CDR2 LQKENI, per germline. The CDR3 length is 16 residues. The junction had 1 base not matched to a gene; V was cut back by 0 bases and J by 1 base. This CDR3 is CASSPPGTSGTDTQYF. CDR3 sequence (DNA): TGTGCCAGCTCACCACCCGGGACTAGCGGCACAGATACGCAGTATTTT. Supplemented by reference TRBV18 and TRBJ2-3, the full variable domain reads NAGVMQNPRHLVRRRGQEARLRCSPMKGHSHVYWYRQLPEEGLKFMVYLQKENIIDESGMPKERFSAEFPKEGPSILRIQQVVRGDSAAYFCASSPPGTSGTDTQYFGPGTRLTVL.

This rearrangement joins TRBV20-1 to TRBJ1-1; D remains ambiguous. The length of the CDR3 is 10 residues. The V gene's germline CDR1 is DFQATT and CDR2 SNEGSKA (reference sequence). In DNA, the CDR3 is TGCGGCGGAGTGGGCACTGAAGCTTTCTTT. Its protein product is CGGVGTEAFF.

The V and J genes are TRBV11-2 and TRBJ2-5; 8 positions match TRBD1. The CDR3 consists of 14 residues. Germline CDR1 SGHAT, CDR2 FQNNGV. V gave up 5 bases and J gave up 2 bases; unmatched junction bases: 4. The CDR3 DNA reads TGTGCCAGCAGCCCCACAGGGGGGCAAGAGACCCAGTACTTC. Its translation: CASSPTGGQETQYF.

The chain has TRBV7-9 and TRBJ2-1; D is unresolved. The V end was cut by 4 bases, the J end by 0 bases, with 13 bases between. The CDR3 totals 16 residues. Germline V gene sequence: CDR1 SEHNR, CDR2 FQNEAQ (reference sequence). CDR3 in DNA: TGTGCCAGCAGCTCCAGTATGGCGCGCTCCTACAATGAGCAGTTCTTC. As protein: CASSSSMARSYNEQFF. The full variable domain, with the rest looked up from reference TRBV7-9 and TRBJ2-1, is DTGVSQNPRHKITKRGQNVTFRCDPISEHNRLYWYRQTLGQGPEFLTYFQNEAQLEKSRLLSDRFSAERPKGSFSTLEIQRTEQGDSAMYLCASSSSMARSYNEQFFGPGTRLTVL.

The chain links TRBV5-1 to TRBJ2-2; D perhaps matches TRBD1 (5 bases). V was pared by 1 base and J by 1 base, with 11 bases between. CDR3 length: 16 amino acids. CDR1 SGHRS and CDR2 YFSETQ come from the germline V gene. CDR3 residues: CASSLLLGQNTGELFF. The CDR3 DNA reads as TGCGCCAGCAGCTTGTTACTGGGGCAGAACACCGGGGAGCTGTTTTTT.

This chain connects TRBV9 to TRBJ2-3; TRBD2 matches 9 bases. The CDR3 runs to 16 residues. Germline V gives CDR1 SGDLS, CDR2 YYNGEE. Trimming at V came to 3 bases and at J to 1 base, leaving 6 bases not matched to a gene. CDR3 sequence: CASSALLAGGTDTQYF. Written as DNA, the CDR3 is TGTGCCAGCAGCGCCCTACTAGCGGGTGGCACAGATACGCAGTATTTT.

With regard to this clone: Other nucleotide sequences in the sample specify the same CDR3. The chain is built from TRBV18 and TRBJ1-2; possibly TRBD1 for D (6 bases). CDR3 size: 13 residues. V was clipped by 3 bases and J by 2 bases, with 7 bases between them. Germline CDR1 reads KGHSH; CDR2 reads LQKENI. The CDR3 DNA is TGTGCCAGCTCACCCGACAGGAACTATGGCTACACCTTC. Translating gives CASSPDRNYGYTF. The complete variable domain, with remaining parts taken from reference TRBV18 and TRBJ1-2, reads NAGVMQNPRHLVRRRGQEARLRCSPMKGHSHVYWYRQLPEEGLKFMVYLQKENIIDESGMPKERFSAEFPKEGPSILRIQQVVRGDSAAYFCASSPDRNYGYTFGSGTRLTVV.

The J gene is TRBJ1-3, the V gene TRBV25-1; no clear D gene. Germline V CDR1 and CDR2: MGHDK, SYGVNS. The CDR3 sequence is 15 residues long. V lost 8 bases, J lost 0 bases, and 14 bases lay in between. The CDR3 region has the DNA TGTGCCAGCGAGCTGGGCAGAGCCTCTGGAAACACCATATATTTT. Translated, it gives CASELGRASGNTIYF.

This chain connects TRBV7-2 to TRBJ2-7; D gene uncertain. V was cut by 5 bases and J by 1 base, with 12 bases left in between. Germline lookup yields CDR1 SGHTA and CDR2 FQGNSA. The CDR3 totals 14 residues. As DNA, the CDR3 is TGTGCCAGCAGCCTCACCACGGTTTCCTACGAGCAGTACTTC. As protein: CASSLTTVSYEQYF.

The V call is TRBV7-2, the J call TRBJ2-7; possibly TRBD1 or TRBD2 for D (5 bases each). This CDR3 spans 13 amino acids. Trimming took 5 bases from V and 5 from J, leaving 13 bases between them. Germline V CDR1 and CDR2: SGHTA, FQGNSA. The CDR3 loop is CASSTTREHEQYF. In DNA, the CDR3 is TGTGCCAGCAGCACAACCAGGGAGCACGAGCAGTACTTC.